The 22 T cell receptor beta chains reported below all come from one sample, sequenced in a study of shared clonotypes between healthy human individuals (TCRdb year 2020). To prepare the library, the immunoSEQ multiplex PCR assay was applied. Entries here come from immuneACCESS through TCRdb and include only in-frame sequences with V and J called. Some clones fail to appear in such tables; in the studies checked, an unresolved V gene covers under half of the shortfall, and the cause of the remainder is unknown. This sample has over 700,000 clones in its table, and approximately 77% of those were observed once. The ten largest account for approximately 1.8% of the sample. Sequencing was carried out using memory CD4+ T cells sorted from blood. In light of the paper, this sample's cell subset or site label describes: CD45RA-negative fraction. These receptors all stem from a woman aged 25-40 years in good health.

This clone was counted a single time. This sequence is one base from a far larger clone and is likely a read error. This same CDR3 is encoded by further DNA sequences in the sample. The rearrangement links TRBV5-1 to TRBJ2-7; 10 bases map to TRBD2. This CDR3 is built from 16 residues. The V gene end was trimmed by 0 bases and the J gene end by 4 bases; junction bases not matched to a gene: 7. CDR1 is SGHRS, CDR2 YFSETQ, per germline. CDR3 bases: TGCGCCAGCAGCTTGGGAACTAGCGGGACCGGTTACGAGCAGTACTTC. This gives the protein CASSLGTSGTGYEQYF.

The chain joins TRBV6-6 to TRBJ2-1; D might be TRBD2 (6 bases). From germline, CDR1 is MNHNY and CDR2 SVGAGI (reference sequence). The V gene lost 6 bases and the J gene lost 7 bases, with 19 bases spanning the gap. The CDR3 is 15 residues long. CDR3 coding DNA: TGTGCCAGCAGCTCTACAAGCCCCGGAGGGAATGAGCAGTTCTTC. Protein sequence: CASSSTSPGGNEQFF.

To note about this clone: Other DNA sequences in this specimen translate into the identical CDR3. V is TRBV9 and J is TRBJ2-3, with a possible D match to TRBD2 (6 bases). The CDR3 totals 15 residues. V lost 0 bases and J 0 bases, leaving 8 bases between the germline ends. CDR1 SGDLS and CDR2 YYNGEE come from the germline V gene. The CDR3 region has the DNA TGTGCCAGCAGCGTAGCGGGGACTAGCACAGATACGCAGTATTTT. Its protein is CASSVAGTSTDTQYF.

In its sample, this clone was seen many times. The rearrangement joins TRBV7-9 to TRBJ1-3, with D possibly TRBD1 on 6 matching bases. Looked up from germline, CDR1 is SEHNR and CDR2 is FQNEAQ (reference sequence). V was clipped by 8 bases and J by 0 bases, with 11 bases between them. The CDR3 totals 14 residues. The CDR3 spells CASLRTASGNTIYF. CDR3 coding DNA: TGTGCCAGCCTACGGACAGCCTCTGGAAACACCATATATTTT.

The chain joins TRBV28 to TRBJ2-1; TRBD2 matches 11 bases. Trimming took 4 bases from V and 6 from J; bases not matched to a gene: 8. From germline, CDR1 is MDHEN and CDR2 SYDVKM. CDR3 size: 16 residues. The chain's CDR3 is CASSSPGTSGFNEQFF. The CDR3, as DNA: TGTGCCAGCAGTTCTCCTGGGACTAGCGGATTCAATGAGCAGTTCTTC.

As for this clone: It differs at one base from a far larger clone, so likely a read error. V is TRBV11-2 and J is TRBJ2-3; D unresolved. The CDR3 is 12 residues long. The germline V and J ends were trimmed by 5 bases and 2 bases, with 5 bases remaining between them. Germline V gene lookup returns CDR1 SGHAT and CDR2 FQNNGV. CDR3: CASSTYTDTQYF. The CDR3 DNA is TGTGCCAGCAGCACCTACACAGATACGCAGTATTTT.

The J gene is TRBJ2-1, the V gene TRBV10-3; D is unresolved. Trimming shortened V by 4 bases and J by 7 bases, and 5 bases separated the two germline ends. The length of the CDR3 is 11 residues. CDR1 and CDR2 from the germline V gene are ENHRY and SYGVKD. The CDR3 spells CAISAGNEQFF. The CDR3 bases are TGTGCCATCAGTGCCGGAAATGAGCAGTTCTTC.

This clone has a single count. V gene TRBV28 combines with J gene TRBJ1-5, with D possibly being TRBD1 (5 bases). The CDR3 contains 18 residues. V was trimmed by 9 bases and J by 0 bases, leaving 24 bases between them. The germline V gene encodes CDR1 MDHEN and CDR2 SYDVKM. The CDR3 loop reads CASRDPYRDSFSNQPQHF. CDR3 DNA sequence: TGTGCCAGTAGAGACCCTTACCGGGACTCCTTTAGCAATCAGCCCCAGCATTTT.

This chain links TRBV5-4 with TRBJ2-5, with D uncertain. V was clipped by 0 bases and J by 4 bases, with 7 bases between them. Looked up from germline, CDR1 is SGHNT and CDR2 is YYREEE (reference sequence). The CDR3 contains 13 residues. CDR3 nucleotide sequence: TGTGCCAGCAGCTTGGCCGAGTCAGAGACCCAGTACTTC. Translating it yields CASSLAESETQYF.

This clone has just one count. The CDR3 is CASSYQGEAFF. As DNA, the CDR3 is TGTGCCAGCAGTTACCAGGGGGAAGCTTTCTTT. This chain links TRBV6-5 with TRBJ1-1; tentatively, D is TRBD1 (6 bases). The germline gives CDR1 MNHEY, CDR2 SVGAGI. The CDR3 has 11 amino acids. V gave up 2 bases and J gave up 8 bases, with 6 bases separating them.

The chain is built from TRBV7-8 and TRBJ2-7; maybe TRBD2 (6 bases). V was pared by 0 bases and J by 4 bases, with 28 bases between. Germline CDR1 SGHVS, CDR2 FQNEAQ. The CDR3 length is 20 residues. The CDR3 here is CASSLARVGRRGREGYEQYF. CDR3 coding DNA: TGTGCCAGCAGCTTAGCGCGGGTGGGGAGGAGGGGCAGGGAAGGGTACGAGCAGTACTTC.

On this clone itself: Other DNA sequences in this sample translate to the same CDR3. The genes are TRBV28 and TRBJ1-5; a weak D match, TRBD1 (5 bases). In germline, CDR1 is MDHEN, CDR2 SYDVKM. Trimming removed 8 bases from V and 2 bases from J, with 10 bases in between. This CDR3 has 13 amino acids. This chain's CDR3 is CASHRGGNQPQHF. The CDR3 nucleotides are TGTGCCAGCCACCGGGGGGGCAATCAGCCCCAGCATTTT.

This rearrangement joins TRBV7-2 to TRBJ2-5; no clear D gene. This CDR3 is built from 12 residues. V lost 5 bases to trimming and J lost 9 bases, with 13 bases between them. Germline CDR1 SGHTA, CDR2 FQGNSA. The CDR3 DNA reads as TGTGCCAGCAGCGATCGGACCCGCCCCCAGTACTTC. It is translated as CASSDRTRPQYF.

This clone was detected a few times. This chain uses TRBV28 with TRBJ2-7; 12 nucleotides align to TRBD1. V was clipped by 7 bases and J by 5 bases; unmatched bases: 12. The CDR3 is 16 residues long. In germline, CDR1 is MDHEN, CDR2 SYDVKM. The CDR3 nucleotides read TGTGCCAGCACGCCCTTGGGGGACAGGGGGCGACACGAGCAGTACTTC. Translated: CASTPLGDRGRHEQYF.

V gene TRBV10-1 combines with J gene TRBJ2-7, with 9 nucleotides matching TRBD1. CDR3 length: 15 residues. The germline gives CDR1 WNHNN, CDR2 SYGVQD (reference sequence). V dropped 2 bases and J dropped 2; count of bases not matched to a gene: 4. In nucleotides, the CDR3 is TGCGCCAGCAGTGAGGGGACAGGGTCCCCCTACGAGCAGTACTTC. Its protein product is CASSEGTGSPYEQYF.

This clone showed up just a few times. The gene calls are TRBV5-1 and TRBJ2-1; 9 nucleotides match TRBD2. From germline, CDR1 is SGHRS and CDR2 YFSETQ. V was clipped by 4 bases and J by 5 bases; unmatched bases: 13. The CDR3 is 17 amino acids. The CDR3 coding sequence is TGCGCCAGCAGCCGCAACCCGACTAGCGGAATAGACAATGAGCAGTTCTTC. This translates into CASSRNPTSGIDNEQFF.

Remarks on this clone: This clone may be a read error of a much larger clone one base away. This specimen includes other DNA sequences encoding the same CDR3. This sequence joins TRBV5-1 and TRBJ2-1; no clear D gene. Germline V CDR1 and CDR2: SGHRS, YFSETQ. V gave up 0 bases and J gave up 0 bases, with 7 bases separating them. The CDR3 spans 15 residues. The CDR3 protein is CASSLGSSSYNEQFF. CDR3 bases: TGCGCCAGCAGCTTGGGTAGTAGCTCCTACAATGAGCAGTTCTTC.

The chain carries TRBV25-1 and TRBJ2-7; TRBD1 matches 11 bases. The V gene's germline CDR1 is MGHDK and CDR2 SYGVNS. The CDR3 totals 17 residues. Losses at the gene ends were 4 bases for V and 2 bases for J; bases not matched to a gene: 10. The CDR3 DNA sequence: TGTGCCAGCAGTGCCCGTCAGGGACAGGGGGGGACCTACGAGCAGTACTTC. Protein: CASSARQGQGGTYEQYF.

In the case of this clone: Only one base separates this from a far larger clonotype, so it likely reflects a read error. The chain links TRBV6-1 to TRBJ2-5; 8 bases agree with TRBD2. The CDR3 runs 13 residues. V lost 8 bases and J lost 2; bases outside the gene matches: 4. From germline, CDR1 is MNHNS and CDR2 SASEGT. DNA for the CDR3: TGTGCCAGCGGAACGGGAGGGCAAGAGACCCAGTACTTC. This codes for CASGTGGQETQYF.

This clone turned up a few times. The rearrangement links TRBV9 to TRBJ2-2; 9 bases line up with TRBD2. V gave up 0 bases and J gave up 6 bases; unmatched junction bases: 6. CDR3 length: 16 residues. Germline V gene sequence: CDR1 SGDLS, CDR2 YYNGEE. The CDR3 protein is CASSVGSGSYSGELFF. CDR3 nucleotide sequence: TGTGCCAGCAGCGTAGGTAGCGGGAGCTATTCCGGGGAGCTGTTTTTT.

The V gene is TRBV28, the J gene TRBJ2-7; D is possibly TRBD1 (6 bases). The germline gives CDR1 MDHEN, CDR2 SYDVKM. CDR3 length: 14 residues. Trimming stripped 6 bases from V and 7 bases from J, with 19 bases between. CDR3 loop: CASREQGWGTEQYF. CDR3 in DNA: TGTGCCAGCAGGGAACAGGGTTGGGGGACGGAGCAGTACTTC.

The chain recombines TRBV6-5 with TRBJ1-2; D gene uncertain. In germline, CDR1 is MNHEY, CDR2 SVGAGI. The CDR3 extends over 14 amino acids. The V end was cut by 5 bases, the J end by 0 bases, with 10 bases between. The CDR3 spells CASSRDTANYGYTF. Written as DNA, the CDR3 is TGTGCCAGCAGTCGCGATACAGCTAACTATGGCTACACCTTC.